This TCR beta chain stems from a study of blood T cell repertoires in COVID-19. About the research overall: Specimens from acute and convalescent COVID-19 originated in the United States, Italy and Spain. T cells, B-cell-depleted T cells, or PBMCs supplied cDNA or gDNA.

Germline CDR1 reads LNHDA; CDR2 reads SQIVND (reference sequence). Deletions cut 8 bases from V and 11 bases from J, with 18 bases between. The CDR3 loop spans 12 amino acids. Per the authors' pipeline: Cell counts per sample came from amplifying reference gene primers. TCRdb keeps only in-frame clones here, not all; method: immunoSEQ multiplex PCR. D and trimming were read from the DNA, whereas the V and J calls and clone size are those reported in that table. The table has more than 90,000 clones, around 87% seen once; the top ten hold about 7.7%. The clonotype comes from a human donor in a cohort sampled during active COVID-19. The sequencing sample was made of peripheral blood. The chain carries TRBV19 and TRBJ1-1; D remains unclear. CDR3 loop: CASPPLNEPAFF. In DNA, the CDR3 is TGTGCCAGTCCCCCACTCAACGAACCTGCTTTCTTT.